The 16 T cell receptor beta chains in this list originate from one sample, sequenced in a study of blood T cell repertoires in COVID-19. The method was immunoSEQ multiplex PCR; TCRdb's version includes in-frame clones alone and lacks a portion of them. The sample includes under 300,000 clones, roughly 82% of them seen just once. Sequences were obtained from peripheral blood. These receptors were taken from a woman aged 80 or older with active or convalescent COVID-19.

The chain uses TRBV3-1 (or the pseudogene TRBV3-2) and TRBJ1-1; a possible D gene is TRBD1 (5 bases). CDR3 length equals 14 residues. Trimming took 1 base from V and 5 from J, leaving 11 bases between them. CDR1 and CDR2 (germline): LGHDT, YNNKEL (reference sequence). Written as DNA, the CDR3 is TGTGCCAGCAGCCAAGTAAACCGGGGGACTGAAGCTTTCTTT. Its translation is CASSQVNRGTEAFF.

The chain couples TRBV27 to TRBJ2-1, with unresolved D. V lost 4 bases and J lost 7, with 5 bases in between. This CDR3 is built from 11 residues. Germline CDR1 MNHEY, CDR2 SMNVEV (reference sequence). In DNA, the CDR3 is TGTGCCAGCAGTTCCCTAAATGAGCAGTTCTTC. It codes for CASSSLNEQFF.

The chain recombines TRBV2 with TRBJ2-5; tentatively, D is TRBD1 (6 bases). Germline V lookup: CDR1 SNHLY, CDR2 FYNNEI. V was clipped by 5 bases and J by 5 bases, with 9 bases between them. The length of the CDR3 is 12 residues. The CDR3 here is CASSNQGETQYF. In nucleotides, the CDR3 is TGTGCCAGCAGTAATCAGGGGGAGACCCAGTACTTC.

V and J are TRBV20-1 and TRBJ1-5; D unclear. Germline CDR1 is DFQATT and CDR2 is SNEGSKA (reference sequence). The length of the CDR3 is 13 residues. The ends were cut back, 3 bases at V and 4 bases at J, with 10 bases in the middle. The CDR3 nucleotides are TGCAGTGCTAGTGGGAGCATAAATCAGCCCCAGCATTTT. This codes for CSASGSINQPQHF.

The chain carries TRBV5-4 and TRBJ2-3; 7 nucleotides agree with TRBD1. Looked up from germline, CDR1 is SGHNT and CDR2 is YYREEE (reference sequence). The CDR3 sequence is 18 residues long. With V trimmed by 0 bases and J by 2 bases, 12 bases remained unmatched. The CDR3, as DNA: TGTGCCAGCAGCTTGGGGACCGTCCGGGACAGCCTCACAGATACGCAGTATTTT. Protein product: CASSLGTVRDSLTDTQYF.

V is TRBV30 and J is TRBJ1-2; 8 bases line up with TRBD1. Germline CDR1 and CDR2: GTSNPN and SVGIG (reference sequence). V lost 7 bases, J lost 6 bases, and 19 bases stayed unmatched. CDR3 length equals 16 residues. The CDR3 reads CALPLAGQGRFHGYTF. The CDR3 region has the DNA TGTGCCTTACCTTTAGCCGGACAGGGTCGTTTTCATGGCTACACCTTC.

The chain employs TRBV11-2 and TRBJ1-5, with 9 bases aligning to TRBD1. V was pared by 3 bases and J by 3 bases, with 3 bases of the junction left unmatched. Germline CDR1 is SGHAT and CDR2 is FQNNGV. The CDR3 runs 15 residues. As DNA, the CDR3 is TGTGCCAGCAGCTTGGACAGGGGTGACAATCAGCCCCAGCATTTT. Encoded protein: CASSLDRGDNQPQHF.

This rearrangement joins TRBV2 to TRBJ2-7, with D perhaps matching TRBD2 (5 bases). Trimming stripped 6 bases from V and 9 bases from J, with 9 bases between. CDR3 length: 10 residues. CDR1 and CDR2 (germline): SNHLY, FYNNEI. CDR3 region: CASREDAQYF. The CDR3 DNA reads as TGTGCCAGCAGGGAGGACGCGCAGTACTTC.

About this clone itself: Different DNA sequences within this sample yield the same CDR3. The chain recombines TRBV3-1 (or the pseudogene TRBV3-2) with TRBJ2-7; 9 positions match TRBD1. This CDR3 has 15 amino acids. The germline gives CDR1 LGHDT, CDR2 YNNKEL (reference sequence). The ends lost 1 base at V and 2 bases at J; junction bases unmatched: 3. The CDR3 DNA sequence: TGTGCCAGCAGCCAAGCGGACAGGGGACCCTACGAGCAGTACTTC. It yields the protein CASSQADRGPYEQYF.

The gene calls are TRBV5-1 and TRBJ1-4; 8 positions match TRBD1. Germline loops: CDR1 SGHRS, CDR2 YFSETQ. With V trimmed by 4 bases and J by 0 bases, 8 bases remained unmatched. This CDR3 has 17 residues. CDR3 sequence reads: CASSAGTGVATNEKLFF. The CDR3 nucleotides read TGCGCCAGCAGCGCCGGGACAGGAGTAGCAACTAATGAAAAACTGTTTTTT.

The chain is built from TRBV28 and TRBJ1-1, with 7 bases aligning to TRBD1. This CDR3 region has 16 residues. V trimming: 5 bases; J trimming: 6 bases; junction bases outside the gene matches: 15. Per the germline V gene, CDR1 is MDHEN and CDR2 is SYDVKM. The CDR3 DNA reads as TGTGCCAGCAGTATTCTACAGGGGCGAAACCCCCCTGAAGCTTTCTTT. Its translation: CASSILQGRNPPEAFF.

The genes are TRBV6-5 and TRBJ2-7; a possible D gene is TRBD1 (6 bases). Trimming took off 5 bases at V and 2 bases at J, with 10 bases between the two ends. The germline gives CDR1 MNHEY, CDR2 SVGAGI. This CDR3 region has 13 residues. The CDR3 protein is CASSRDMTYEQYF. Written as DNA, the CDR3 is TGTGCCAGCAGTCGGGACATGACCTACGAGCAGTACTTC.

The V gene is TRBV6-5, the J gene TRBJ2-3; 8 nucleotides align to TRBD2. Germline loops: CDR1 MNHEY, CDR2 SVGAGI. The CDR3 contains 13 residues. Trimming removed 9 bases from V and 3 bases from J; junction bases left unmatched: 5. DNA of the CDR3: TGTGCCAGTAACGGGGGGGCGACAGATACGCAGTATTTT. Its protein is CASNGGATDTQYF.

In its sample, this clone was seen a few times. V usage is TRBV7-9 and J usage is TRBJ1-5, with 11 bases fitting TRBD1. This CDR3 is built from 17 residues. Germline CDR1 is SEHNR and CDR2 is FQNEAQ (reference sequence). J lost 4 bases, V lost 4 bases, and 9 bases had no gene match. The CDR3 reads CASSYGTGGFKNQPQHF. The DNA for the CDR3 is TGTGCCAGCAGCTACGGGACAGGGGGATTCAAAAATCAGCCCCAGCATTTT.

The genes are TRBV4-1 and TRBJ2-5; perhaps TRBD2 as D (5 bases). Looked up from germline, CDR1 is MGHRA and CDR2 is YSYEKL. The CDR3 is 14 amino acids. V lost 0 bases, J lost 7 bases, and 12 bases lay in between. The CDR3 coding sequence is TGCGCCAGCAGCCAAGACTACTCCGGAGGGACCCAGTACTTC. Protein product: CASSQDYSGGTQYF.

The chain links TRBV7-2 to TRBJ2-7; unclear D gene. Looked up from germline, CDR1 is SGHTA and CDR2 is FQGNSA. V was shortened by 8 bases and J by 3 bases, with 11 bases between the two germline ends. The CDR3 loop spans 12 amino acids. CDR3 in DNA: TGTGCCAGCCTTAGTGGTCTCTACGAGCAGTACTTC. As protein: CASLSGLYEQYF.